One T cell receptor (beta chain) is described in this entry. The data are from a study of shared clonotypes between healthy human individuals. Study-wide context: Every donor yielded three CD4 naive, three CD4 memory, two CD8 naive and one CD8 memory plate.

Per the germline V gene, CDR1 is SGHTA and CDR2 is FQGNSA. Trimming took 5 bases from V and 3 from J, leaving 21 bases between them. CDR3 length: 17 residues. Terminally differentiated effector memory CD45RA+ cells were excluded from the naive CD8 cells, which were CD45RO-negative and positively selected for CCR7. Assay: immunoSEQ multiplex PCR; the TCRdb copy retains only in-frame clones and omits some. The table includes 660,000 or so clones, about 95% detected once. The receptor's source is a woman in her thirties in good health. V and J are TRBV7-2 and TRBJ2-3, with TRBD1 as a possible D gene (6 bases). Material for sequencing was naive CD8+ T cells sorted from blood. CDR3 residues: CASSTGSTGTWTDTQYF. The CDR3 nucleotides are TGTGCCAGCAGCACAGGATCAACAGGGACCTGGACAGATACGCAGTATTTT. Filled out from reference TRBV7-2 and TRBJ2-3, the complete variable domain reads GAGVSQSPSNKVTEKGKDVELRCDPISGHTALYWYRQSLGQGLEFLIYFQGNSAPDKSGLPSDRFSAERTGGSVSTLTIQRTQQEDSAVYLCASSTGSTGTWTDTQYFGPGTRLTVL.